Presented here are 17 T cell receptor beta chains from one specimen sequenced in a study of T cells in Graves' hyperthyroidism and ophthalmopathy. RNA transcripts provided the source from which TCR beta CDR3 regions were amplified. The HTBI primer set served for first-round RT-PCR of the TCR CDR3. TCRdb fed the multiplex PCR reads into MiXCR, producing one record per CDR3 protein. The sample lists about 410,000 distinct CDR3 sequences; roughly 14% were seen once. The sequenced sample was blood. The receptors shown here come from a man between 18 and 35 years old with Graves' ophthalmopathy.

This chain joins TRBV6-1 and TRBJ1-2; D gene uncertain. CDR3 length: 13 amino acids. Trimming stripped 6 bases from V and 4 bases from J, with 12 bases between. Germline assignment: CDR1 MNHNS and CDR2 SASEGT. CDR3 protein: CASRQGLTYGYTF. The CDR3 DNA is TGTGCCAGCAGACAAGGACTGACCTATGGCTACACCTTC.

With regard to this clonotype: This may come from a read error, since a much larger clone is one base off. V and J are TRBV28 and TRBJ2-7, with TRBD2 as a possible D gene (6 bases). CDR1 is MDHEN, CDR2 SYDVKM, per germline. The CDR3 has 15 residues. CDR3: CARSLGGRRTYEQYF. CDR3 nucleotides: TGTGCCAGGAGTTTGGGGGGACGTCGGACCTACGAGCAGTACTTC. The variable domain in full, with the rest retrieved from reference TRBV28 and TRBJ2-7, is DVKVTQSSRYLVKRTGEKVFLECVQDMDHENMFWYRQDPGLGLRLIYFSYDVKMKEKGDIPEGYSVSREKKERFSLILESASTNQTSMYLCARSLGGRRTYEQYFGPGTRLTVT.

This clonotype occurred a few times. The DNA for the CDR3 is TGTGCCAGCAGTCCCTGGACAGGGGACGAGCAGTACTTC. Translation gives CASSPWTGDEQYF. The chain couples TRBV27 to TRBJ2-7; 9 nucleotides line up with TRBD1. CDR1 and CDR2 from the germline V gene are MNHEY and SMNVEV (reference sequence). This CDR3 is 13 amino acids long. V lost 5 bases to trimming and J lost 5 bases; unmatched junction nucleotides: 4.

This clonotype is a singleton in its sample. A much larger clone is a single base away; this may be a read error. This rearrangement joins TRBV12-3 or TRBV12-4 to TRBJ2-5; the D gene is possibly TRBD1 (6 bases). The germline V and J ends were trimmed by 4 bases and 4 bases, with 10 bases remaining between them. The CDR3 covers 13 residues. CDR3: CASSWTAAETQYF. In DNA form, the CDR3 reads TGTGCCAGCAGTTGGACAGCGGCAGAGACCCAGTACTTC.

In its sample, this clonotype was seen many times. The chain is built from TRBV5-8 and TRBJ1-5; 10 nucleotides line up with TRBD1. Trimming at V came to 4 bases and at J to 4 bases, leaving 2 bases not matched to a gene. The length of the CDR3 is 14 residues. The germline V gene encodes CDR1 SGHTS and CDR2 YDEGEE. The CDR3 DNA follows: TGTGCCAGCAGCGACAGGGGGCGAAATCAGCCCCAGCATTTT. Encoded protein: CASSDRGRNQPQHF.

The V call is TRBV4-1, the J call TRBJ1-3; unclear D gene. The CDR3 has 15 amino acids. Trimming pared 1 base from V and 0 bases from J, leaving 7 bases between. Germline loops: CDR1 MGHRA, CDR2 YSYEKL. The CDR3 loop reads CASSQGWGSGNTIYF. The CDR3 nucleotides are TGCGCCAGCAGCCAAGGCTGGGGCTCTGGAAACACCATATATTTT.

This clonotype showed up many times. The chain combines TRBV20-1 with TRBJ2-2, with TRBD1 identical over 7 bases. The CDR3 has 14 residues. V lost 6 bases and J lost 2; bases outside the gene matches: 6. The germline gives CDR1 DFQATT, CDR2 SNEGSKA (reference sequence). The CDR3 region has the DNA TGCAGTGCCTTAGGACAGGTTAACACCGGGGAGCTGTTTTTT. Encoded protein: CSALGQVNTGELFF.

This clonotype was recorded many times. The CDR3 sequence: CASSQEGGETQYF. CDR3 bases: TGTGCCAGCAGCCAAGAAGGGGGAGAGACCCAGTACTTC. V gene TRBV3-1 combines with J gene TRBJ2-5; possibly TRBD1 for D (6 bases). The germline V and J ends were trimmed by 0 bases and 4 bases, with 6 bases remaining between them. Looked up from germline, CDR1 is LGHDT and CDR2 is YNNKEL (reference sequence). The CDR3 is made up of 13 amino acids.

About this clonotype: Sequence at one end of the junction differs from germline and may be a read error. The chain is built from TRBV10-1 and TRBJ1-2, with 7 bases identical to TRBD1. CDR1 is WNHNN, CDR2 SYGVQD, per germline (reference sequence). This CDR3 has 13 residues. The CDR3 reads CASSSGQNYGYAF. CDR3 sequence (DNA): TGCGCCAGCAGTTCGGGACAGAACTATGGCTACGCCTTC.

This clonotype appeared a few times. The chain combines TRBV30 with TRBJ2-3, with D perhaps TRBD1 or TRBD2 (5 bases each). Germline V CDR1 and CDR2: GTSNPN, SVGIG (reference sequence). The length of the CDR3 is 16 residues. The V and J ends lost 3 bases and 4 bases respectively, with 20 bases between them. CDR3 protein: CAWRGEPPSFADTQYF. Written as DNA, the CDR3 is TGTGCCTGGAGGGGGGAGCCTCCTTCTTTCGCAGATACGCAGTATTTT.

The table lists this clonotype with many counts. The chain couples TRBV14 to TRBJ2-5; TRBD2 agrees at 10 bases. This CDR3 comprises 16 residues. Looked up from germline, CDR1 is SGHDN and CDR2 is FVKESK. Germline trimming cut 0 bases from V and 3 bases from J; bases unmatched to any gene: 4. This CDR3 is CASSQDLLAGEETQYF. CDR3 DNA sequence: TGTGCCAGCAGCCAAGACCTCCTAGCGGGGGAAGAGACCCAGTACTTC.

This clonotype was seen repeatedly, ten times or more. CDR3 sequence reads: CASSALRTGFAPLHF. The CDR3 bases are TGTGCCAGCAGCGCGCTAAGGACAGGGTTTGCACCCCTCCACTTT. The rearrangement links TRBV7-9 to TRBJ1-6; 8 nucleotides line up with TRBD1. Germline values: CDR1 SEHNR, CDR2 FQNEAQ (reference sequence). J lost 11 bases, V lost 5 bases, and 11 bases had no gene match. The CDR3 runs to 15 residues. The full variable domain, rest sourced from reference TRBV7-9 and TRBJ1-6, is DTGVSQNPRHKITKRGQNVTFRCDPISEHNRLYWYRQTLGQGPEFLTYFQNEAQLEKSRLLSDRFSAERPKGSFSTLEIQRTEQGDSAMYLCASSALRTGFAPLHFGNGTRLTVT.

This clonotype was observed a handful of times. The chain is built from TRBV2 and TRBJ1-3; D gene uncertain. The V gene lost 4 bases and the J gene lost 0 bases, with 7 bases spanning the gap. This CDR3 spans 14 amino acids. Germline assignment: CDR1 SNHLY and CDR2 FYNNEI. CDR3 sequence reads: CASSAHSSGNTIYF. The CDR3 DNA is TGTGCCAGCAGTGCTCACAGCTCTGGAAACACCATATATTTT. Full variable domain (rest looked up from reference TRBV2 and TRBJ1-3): EPEVTQTPSHQVTQMGQEVILRCVPISNHLYFYWYRQILGQKVEFLVSFYNNEISEKSEIFDDQFSVERPDGSNFTLKIRSTKLEDSAMYFCASSAHSSGNTIYFGEGSWLTVV.

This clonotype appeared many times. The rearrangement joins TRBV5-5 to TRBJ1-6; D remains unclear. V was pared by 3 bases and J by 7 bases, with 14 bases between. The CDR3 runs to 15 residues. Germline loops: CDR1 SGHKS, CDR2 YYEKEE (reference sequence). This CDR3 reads CASSWGESGNSPLHF. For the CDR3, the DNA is TGTGCCAGCAGCTGGGGAGAGTCGGGAAATTCACCCCTCCACTTT.

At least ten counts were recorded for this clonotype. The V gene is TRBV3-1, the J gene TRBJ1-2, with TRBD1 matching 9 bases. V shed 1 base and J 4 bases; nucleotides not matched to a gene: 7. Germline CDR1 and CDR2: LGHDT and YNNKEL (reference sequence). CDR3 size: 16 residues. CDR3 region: CASSQVPGTGSYGYTF. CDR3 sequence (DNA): TGTGCCAGCAGCCAAGTCCCCGGGACAGGGAGCTATGGCTACACCTTC.

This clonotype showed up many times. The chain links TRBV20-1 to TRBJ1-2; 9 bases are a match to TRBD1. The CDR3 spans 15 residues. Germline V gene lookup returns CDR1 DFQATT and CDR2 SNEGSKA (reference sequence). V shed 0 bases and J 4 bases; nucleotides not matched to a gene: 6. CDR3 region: CSARDRTGEGYGYTF. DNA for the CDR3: TGCAGTGCTAGAGATCGGACAGGGGAGGGCTATGGCTACACCTTC.

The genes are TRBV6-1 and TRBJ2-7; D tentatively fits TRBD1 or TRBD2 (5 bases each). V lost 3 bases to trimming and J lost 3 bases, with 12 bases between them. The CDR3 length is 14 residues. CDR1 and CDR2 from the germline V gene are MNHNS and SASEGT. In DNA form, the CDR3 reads TGTGCCAGCAGTGATTCCTTGGGGGACTACGAGCAGTACTTC. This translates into CASSDSLGDYEQYF.